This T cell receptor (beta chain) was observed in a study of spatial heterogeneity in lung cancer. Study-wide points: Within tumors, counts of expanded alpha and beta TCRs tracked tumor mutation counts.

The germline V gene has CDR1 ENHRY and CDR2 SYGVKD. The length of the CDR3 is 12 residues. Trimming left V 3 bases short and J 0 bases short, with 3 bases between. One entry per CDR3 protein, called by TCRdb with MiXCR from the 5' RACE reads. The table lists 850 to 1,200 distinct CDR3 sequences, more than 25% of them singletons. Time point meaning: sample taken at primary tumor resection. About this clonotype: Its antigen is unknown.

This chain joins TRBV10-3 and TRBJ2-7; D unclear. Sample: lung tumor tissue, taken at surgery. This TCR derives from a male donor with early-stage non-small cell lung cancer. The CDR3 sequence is CAISDLSYEQYF. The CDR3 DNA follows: TGTGCCATCAGTGACCTCTCCTACGAGCAGTACTTC.